This TCR beta chain comes out of a study of cytomegalovirus exposure and HLA in healthy donors. Study-level points and caveats: 164 TCR beta chains were listed as cytomegalovirus-associated. High sensitivity and specificity were reportedly achieved when the classifier diagnosed cytomegalovirus status.

The PCR employed 60 Vbeta primers together with 13 Jbeta primers. Profiled with immunoSEQ multiplex PCR; TCRdb holds only in-frame clones, not every one. Among fewer than 250,000 clones listed, approximately 88% were seen once. As regards this clone: The antigen is not known.

Sequencing was carried out using PBMCs. The clonotype originates from a boy aged 2 to 10 in good health and CMV-seronegative.

CDR3 nucleotide sequence: TGTGCCAGCTCCGGCCGGGACAGAACCTACGAGCAGTACTTC. This encodes CASSGRDRTYEQYF. The chain recombines TRBV13 with TRBJ2-7; 7 bases line up with TRBD1. The CDR3 has 14 residues. Germline V gene sequence: CDR1 PRHDT, CDR2 FYEKMQ (reference sequence). The trim removed 8 bases at V and 2 bases at J, leaving 9 bases unmatched.